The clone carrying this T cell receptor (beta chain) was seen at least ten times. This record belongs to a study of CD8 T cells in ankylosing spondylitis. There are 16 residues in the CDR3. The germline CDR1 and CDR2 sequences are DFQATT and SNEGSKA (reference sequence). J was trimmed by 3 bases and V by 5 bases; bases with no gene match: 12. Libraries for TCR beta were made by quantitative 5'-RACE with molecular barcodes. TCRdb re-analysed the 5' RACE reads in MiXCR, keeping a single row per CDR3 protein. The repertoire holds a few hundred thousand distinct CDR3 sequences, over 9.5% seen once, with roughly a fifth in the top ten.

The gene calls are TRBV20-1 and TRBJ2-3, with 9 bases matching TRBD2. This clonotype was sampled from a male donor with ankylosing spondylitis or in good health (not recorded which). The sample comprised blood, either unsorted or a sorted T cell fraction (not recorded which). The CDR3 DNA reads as TGCAGTGCTTTCCTAGCGGGGCCCTCCGGGACAGATACGCAGTATTTT. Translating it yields CSAFLAGPSGTDTQYF.